Shown below are 6 T cell receptor beta chains from a single sample sequenced in a study of CD8+CD57+ T cells in acquired aplastic anemia. Genomic DNA, serving as template, underwent TCR beta VDJ and CDR3 profiling. A single record per CDR3 protein comes from TCRdb applying MiXCR to the reads. This sample has some 160,000 distinct CDR3 sequences, with around half found just once. It was patients with CD8+CD57+ cell expansion by flow cytometry who were chosen for sequencing. What was sequenced was sorted CD4+, CD8+, or CD8+CD57+ T cells (not recorded which) from PBMCs. The receptors were sampled from a human donor with aplastic anemia.

This clonotype was counted ten times or more. The chain links TRBV7-2 to TRBJ2-2; maybe TRBD2 (5 bases). Trimming cost V 6 bases and J 4 bases, with 12 bases left between them. Germline CDR1 SGHTA, CDR2 FQGNSA. CDR3 length: 14 amino acids. The CDR3 DNA sequence: TGTGCCAGCAGAAGTGAGGGAGTCACCGGGGAGCTGTTTTTT. Translation gives CASRSEGVTGELFF.

The chain is built from TRBV24-1 and TRBJ2-7; D is possibly TRBD1 (6 bases). Germline-derived CDR1 and CDR2 are KGHDR and SFDVKD. CDR3 length: 15 amino acids. Trimming took 2 bases from V and 3 from J, leaving 13 bases between them. CDR3: CATSDSGQGNYEQYF. The CDR3 DNA is TGTGCCACCAGTGATTCAGGGCAGGGGAACTACGAGCAGTACTTC.

V gene TRBV5-6 combines with J gene TRBJ2-7, with 8 bases matching TRBD2. The CDR3 has 14 residues. Germline loops: CDR1 SGHDT, CDR2 YYEEEE. The junction had 8 bases not matched to a gene; V was cut back by 2 bases and J by 7 bases. CDR3 region: CASSLAGAPWEQYF. The CDR3 DNA follows: TGTGCCAGCAGCTTAGCGGGAGCACCGTGGGAGCAGTACTTC.

This chain joins TRBV9 and TRBJ1-6; D possibly corresponds to TRBD1 (5 bases). V lost 3 bases and J lost 7, with 11 bases in between. Germline values: CDR1 SGDLS, CDR2 YYNGEE. The CDR3 totals 14 residues. CDR3 sequence reads: CASSAGTENSPLHF. The CDR3 coding sequence is TGTGCCAGCAGCGCCGGGACCGAAAATTCACCCCTCCACTTT.

This clonotype was observed once. The conserved closing phenylalanine or tryptophan is absent in this CDR3, likely reflecting a read error. No DNA is shown, since the ends of the CDR3 on it are uncertain; the CDR3 is the one TCRdb lists. J is TRBJ2-3 and V is TRBV11-2; the table's D call, TRBD1, has no DNA check behind it. Ends included, the CDR3 has 10 residues. Per the germline V gene, CDR1 is SGHAT and CDR2 is FQNNGV. CDR3 protein: CASSPRTQQR.

The V call is TRBV7-2, the J call TRBJ2-3; D gene ambiguous. Germline CDR1 and CDR2: SGHTA and FQGNSA. V lost 3 bases to trimming and J lost 0 bases, with 10 bases between them. This CDR3 is built from 15 residues. CDR3 protein: CASSFAGRSTDTQYF. Written as DNA, the CDR3 is TGTGCCAGCAGCTTTGCCGGACGGAGCACAGATACGCAGTATTTT. The full variable domain, with the rest looked up from reference TRBV7-2 and TRBJ2-3, is GAGVSQSPSNKVTEKGKDVELRCDPISGHTALYWYRQSLGQGLEFLIYFQGNSAPDKSGLPSDRFSAERTGGSVSTLTIQRTQQEDSAVYLCASSFAGRSTDTQYFGPGTRLTVL.